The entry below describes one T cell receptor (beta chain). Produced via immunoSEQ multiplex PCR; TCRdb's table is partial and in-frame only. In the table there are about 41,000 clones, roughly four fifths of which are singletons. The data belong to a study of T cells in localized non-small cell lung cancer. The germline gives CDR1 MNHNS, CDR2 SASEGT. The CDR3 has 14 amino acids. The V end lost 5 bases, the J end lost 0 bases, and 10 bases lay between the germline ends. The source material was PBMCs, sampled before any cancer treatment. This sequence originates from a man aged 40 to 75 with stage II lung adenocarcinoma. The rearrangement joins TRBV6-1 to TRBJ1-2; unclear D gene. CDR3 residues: CASSFGRSNYGYTF. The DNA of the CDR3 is TGTGCCAGCAGTTTCGGGCGGTCTAACTATGGCTACACCTTC.